The T cell receptor (beta chain) described here comes from a study of blood T cell repertoires in COVID-19. Background on the study: T cells, B-cell-depleted T cells, or PBMCs supplied cDNA or gDNA.

Profiled with immunoSEQ multiplex PCR; TCRdb holds only in-frame clones, not every one. This table has about 90,000 clones, roughly three quarters appearing once. This receptor was identified in a woman older than 75 with acute or convalescent COVID-19. Specimen: peripheral blood.

CDR3 sequence reads: CAISEGGTGQAEQFF. The CDR3, as DNA: TGTGCCATCAGTGAGGGGGGGACAGGGCAGGCTGAGCAGTTCTTC. The chain has TRBV10-3 and TRBJ2-1; 9 bases agree with TRBD1. CDR1 is ENHRY, CDR2 SYGVKD, per germline. V lost 2 bases to trimming and J lost 9 bases; unmatched junction nucleotides: 8. The CDR3 runs 15 residues.